One and the same sample provided the 27 T cell receptor beta chains below, sequenced in a study of CD8 T cells in ankylosing spondylitis. TCRdb fed the 5' RACE reads into MiXCR, producing one record per CDR3 protein. The table has about 340,000 distinct CDR3 sequences, roughly 15% seen once. The sample taken for sequencing was blood, either unsorted or a sorted T cell fraction (not recorded which). The source is a male donor with ankylosing spondylitis or in good health (not recorded which).

In its sample, this clonotype was seen a few times. This chain joins TRBV12-3 or TRBV12-4 and TRBJ2-1; TRBD2 agrees at 9 bases. The CDR3 spans 15 residues. V trimming: 3 bases; J trimming: 5 bases; junction bases outside the gene matches: 5. The CDR3 here is CASSLMREGDNEQFF. The CDR3 DNA follows: TGTGCCAGCAGTTTGATGCGGGAGGGGGACAATGAGCAGTTCTTC.

Many counts were recorded for this clonotype. This chain links TRBV7-9 with TRBJ1-5; 7 nucleotides agree with TRBD1. The V gene end was trimmed by 5 bases and the J gene end by 4 bases; junction bases not matched to a gene: 2. The CDR3 sequence is 13 residues long. Germline loops: CDR1 SEHNR, CDR2 FQNEAQ (reference sequence). The CDR3 protein is CASSHRGNQPQHF. The CDR3 DNA follows: TGTGCCAGCAGCCACAGGGGTAATCAGCCCCAGCATTTT. The full variable domain, its missing parts supplied by reference TRBV7-9 and TRBJ1-5, is DTGVSQNPRHKITKRGQNVTFRCDPISEHNRLYWYRQTLGQGPEFLTYFQNEAQLEKSRLLSDRFSAERPKGSFSTLEIQRTEQGDSAMYLCASSHRGNQPQHFGDGTRLSIL.

This clonotype was observed many times. The chain has TRBV10-3 and TRBJ2-1; TRBD1 matches 8 bases. The ends lost 8 bases at V and 2 bases at J; junction bases unmatched: 5. CDR3 length equals 14 residues. Per germline, CDR1 ENHRY and CDR2 SYGVKD. CDR3 sequence (DNA): TGTGCCATCGGAGACAGGGGAACCTACAATGAGCAGTTCTTC. This codes for CAIGDRGTYNEQFF.

This clonotype was detected a few times. The rearrangement uses TRBV5-1 and TRBJ2-7; a possible D gene is TRBD2 (5 bases). The V and J ends lost 5 bases and 2 bases respectively, with 17 bases between them. This CDR3 spans 15 amino acids. CDR1 and CDR2 from the germline V gene are SGHRS and YFSETQ. DNA of the CDR3: TGCGCCAGCAGGCCGTCAAGCGGCCCTCCCTACGAGCAGTACTTC. Protein: CASRPSSGPPYEQYF.

This clonotype has a handful of counts. The genes are TRBV5-5 and TRBJ1-2; D remains ambiguous. V was trimmed by 0 bases and J by 0 bases, leaving 12 bases between them. CDR1 SGHKS and CDR2 YYEKEE come from the germline V gene (reference sequence). The CDR3 runs 16 residues. The CDR3 is CASSLVPTEANYGYTF. The CDR3, as DNA: TGTGCCAGCAGCTTGGTGCCGACGGAAGCTAACTATGGCTACACCTTC.

The table lists this clonotype with many counts. The chain combines TRBV29-1 with TRBJ2-3; D is ambiguous. Germline assignment: CDR1 SQVTM and CDR2 ANQGSEA. V lost 4 bases to trimming and J lost 2 bases, with 13 bases between them. CDR3 length equals 14 residues. CDR3 nucleotide sequence: TGCAGCGTTGTGGGTGTGAGGATCACAGATACGCAGTATTTT. This codes for CSVVGVRITDTQYF.

This clonotype was observed a handful of times. V gene TRBV5-1 combines with J gene TRBJ2-5, with a possible D match to TRBD1 (5 bases). Germline loops: CDR1 SGHRS, CDR2 YFSETQ. The CDR3 contains 14 residues. The V and J ends lost 0 bases and 5 bases respectively, with 11 bases between them. CDR3 sequence reads: CASSLEGLRETQYF. CDR3 DNA: TGCGCCAGCAGCTTGGAGGGGTTGCGGGAGACCCAGTACTTC.

The chain joins TRBV12-5 to TRBJ2-3; D is unresolved. This CDR3 contains 13 residues. In germline, CDR1 is LGHNT, CDR2 FRNRAP. The V end lost 0 bases, the J end lost 4 bases, and 5 bases lay between the germline ends. CDR3 amino acids: CASGLVGSDTQYF. CDR3 sequence (DNA): TGTGCTAGTGGTTTGGTCGGCTCAGATACGCAGTATTTT.

This clonotype was seen more than once but under ten times. V and J are TRBV29-1 and TRBJ2-3; 9 bases match TRBD2. The V and J ends lost 4 bases and 2 bases, in that order; junction bases with no gene match: 4. Germline lookup yields CDR1 SQVTM and CDR2 ANQGSEA. There are 14 residues in the CDR3. The CDR3 region is CSVGLAGITDTQYF. The CDR3 nucleotides are TGCAGCGTTGGGCTAGCGGGGATCACAGATACGCAGTATTTT.

The chain couples TRBV5-1 to TRBJ2-3; the D is unclear. Germline lookup yields CDR1 SGHRS and CDR2 YFSETQ. The V gene lost 3 bases and the J gene lost 2 bases, with 10 bases spanning the gap. The CDR3 totals 14 residues. The CDR3: CASSSPSPTDTQYF. For the CDR3, the DNA is TGCGCCAGCAGCTCGCCCAGCCCCACAGATACGCAGTATTTT.

The table lists this clonotype with a few counts. The genes are TRBV2 and TRBJ2-2; D perhaps matches TRBD2 (5 bases). Trimming cost V 4 bases and J 5 bases, with 14 bases left between them. Germline V lookup: CDR1 SNHLY, CDR2 FYNNEI. This CDR3 region has 15 residues. The CDR3 DNA follows: TGTGCCAGCAGTGCGGGGTCTCGAAGTACCGGGGAGCTGTTTTTT. Amino acids: CASSAGSRSTGELFF.

The sample holds a few counts of this clonotype. The chain uses TRBV20-1 and TRBJ1-4, with 7 bases that match TRBD1. Germline loops: CDR1 DFQATT, CDR2 SNEGSKA (reference sequence). Losses at the gene ends were 3 bases for V and 16 bases for J; bases not matched to a gene: 11. There are 12 residues in the CDR3. The CDR3 coding sequence is TGCAGTGCTAGGGGGCTCATTCGGGACAGGTTTTTT. Translated, it gives CSARGLIRDRFF.

The chain links TRBV5-1 to TRBJ2-3; 8 nucleotides line up with TRBD2. This CDR3 contains 16 residues. The V segment lost 0 bases and the J segment 2 bases; nucleotides outside the gene matches: 5. Germline V CDR1 and CDR2: SGHRS, YFSETQ. CDR3 region: CASSLDVAGPTDTQYF. The CDR3 DNA is TGCGCCAGCAGCTTGGATGTAGCGGGGCCCACAGATACGCAGTATTTT.

This clonotype came up a few times. This rearrangement joins TRBV18 to TRBJ2-1; 10 nucleotides line up with TRBD2. Germline V lookup: CDR1 KGHSH, CDR2 LQKENI. The CDR3 spans 17 residues. Trimming cost V 3 bases and J 3 bases; bases outside gene matches: 8. The CDR3: CASSPGGLAGDYNEQFF. CDR3 DNA sequence: TGTGCCAGCTCACCCGGGGGGCTAGCGGGAGACTACAATGAGCAGTTCTTC.

The rearrangement uses TRBV2 and TRBJ2-1, with 7 nucleotides matching TRBD1. V lost 7 bases, J lost 2 bases, and 5 bases stayed unmatched. CDR1 SNHLY and CDR2 FYNNEI come from the germline V gene. The CDR3 length is 14 residues. The CDR3 region has the DNA TGTGCCAGCACAGCGACAGGGACCTACAATGAGCAGTTCTTC. Translated: CASTATGTYNEQFF.

This clonotype was counted many times. The chain carries TRBV12-3 or TRBV12-4 and TRBJ1-2; 7 positions agree with TRBD1. V was clipped by 1 base and J by 4 bases; unmatched bases: 0. This CDR3 is built from 13 residues. CDR3 sequence reads: CASSLGQGYGYTF. CDR3 DNA sequence: TGTGCCAGCAGTTTAGGACAGGGCTATGGCTACACCTTC.

This clonotype has more than one count but fewer than ten. V usage is TRBV10-3 and J usage is TRBJ2-1; D is possibly TRBD1 or TRBD2 (5 bases each). The CDR3 spans 13 residues. Trimming cost V 6 bases and J 7 bases, with 13 bases left between them. Germline CDR1 and CDR2: ENHRY and SYGVKD. The chain's CDR3 is CAIRDNPGNEQFF. For the CDR3, the DNA is TGTGCCATCAGGGACAATCCGGGGAATGAGCAGTTCTTC.

The sample holds a few counts of this clonotype. The chain employs TRBV10-2 and TRBJ1-5; D gene uncertain. This CDR3 spans 14 amino acids. Germline CDR1 WSHSY, CDR2 SAAADI. The V gene lost 0 bases and the J gene lost 4 bases, with 7 bases spanning the gap. The CDR3 reads CASSESKRNQPQHF. CDR3 sequence (DNA): TGCGCCAGCAGTGAGTCGAAAAGGAATCAGCCCCAGCATTTT.

This clonotype was found a few times. The chain employs TRBV20-1 and TRBJ2-7, with a tentative D call TRBD2 (7 bases). The germline V gene encodes CDR1 DFQATT and CDR2 SNEGSKA (reference sequence). The CDR3 is made up of 13 amino acids. Trimming took off 1 base at V and 6 bases at J, with 13 bases between the two ends. The CDR3 nucleotides are TGCAGTGCTAGAGCAGGGGAGGGGCGCGAGCAGTACTTC. Its protein product is CSARAGEGREQYF.

This clonotype has a count of ten or more. The chain combines TRBV5-1 with TRBJ2-5; D ambiguous. The germline V gene has CDR1 SGHRS and CDR2 YFSETQ. This CDR3 has 15 residues. The germline V and J ends were trimmed by 4 bases and 5 bases, with 18 bases remaining between them. The CDR3 loop reads CASSRSRASGETQYF. CDR3 nucleotides: TGCGCCAGCAGCAGATCCCGGGCGTCGGGTGAGACCCAGTACTTC.

This chain uses TRBV18 with TRBJ1-1, with 7 bases fitting TRBD1. V shed 6 bases and J 4 bases; nucleotides not matched to a gene: 8. Germline CDR1 KGHSH, CDR2 LQKENI. This CDR3 has 14 residues. CDR3 in amino acids: CASSTNRGGTEAFF. DNA of the CDR3: TGTGCCAGCTCCACTAACAGGGGAGGCACTGAAGCTTTCTTT.

This clonotype has more than one count but fewer than ten. The V and J genes are TRBV20-1 and TRBJ2-2, with unresolved D. CDR3 length: 14 residues. Deletions cut 3 bases from V and 2 bases from J, with 10 bases between. Germline assignment: CDR1 DFQATT and CDR2 SNEGSKA (reference sequence). The CDR3, as DNA: TGCAGTGCTAGGTCCCCAGGCAACACCGGGGAGCTGTTTTTT. Translated: CSARSPGNTGELFF.

This clonotype was seen many times. This chain uses TRBV5-1 with TRBJ2-5; TRBD1 might be the D (5 bases). Germline V lookup: CDR1 SGHRS, CDR2 YFSETQ. This CDR3 contains 13 residues. Trimming stripped 4 bases from V and 2 bases from J, with 9 bases between. CDR3: CASSQDSQETQYF. CDR3 in DNA: TGCGCCAGCAGCCAAGACAGTCAAGAGACCCAGTACTTC.

The V call is TRBV10-3, the J call TRBJ1-2, with D hard to call. The V end was cut by 1 base, the J end by 6 bases, with 6 bases between. Germline loops: CDR1 ENHRY, CDR2 SYGVKD. The CDR3 covers 12 residues. The CDR3 reads CAISEWQDGYTF. The DNA for the CDR3 is TGTGCCATCAGTGAGTGGCAAGATGGCTACACCTTC.

The table lists this clonotype with many counts. The chain has TRBV29-1 and TRBJ1-1, with TRBD1 matching 8 bases. This CDR3 contains 13 residues. Looked up from germline, CDR1 is SQVTM and CDR2 is ANQGSEA. V gave up 7 bases and J gave up 11 bases; unmatched junction bases: 15. The CDR3 nucleotides read TGCAGCGCCAGGACAGGGTTGGGGCTGAGGGCTTTCTTT. It translates to CSARTGLGLRAFF.

The chain links TRBV12-3 or TRBV12-4 to TRBJ2-3, with 10 bases identical to TRBD2. This CDR3 spans 13 amino acids. J lost 10 bases, V lost 3 bases, and 4 bases had no gene match. CDR3 in DNA: TGTGCCAGCAGTTTGAGTCTAGCGGGAGCGCAGTATTTT. Translated: CASSLSLAGAQYF.

This clonotype was seen more than once but under ten times. The chain couples TRBV5-1 to TRBJ1-4, with D possibly TRBD1 on 6 matching bases. The CDR3 runs 16 residues. Germline V gene data show CDR1 as SGHRS and CDR2 as YFSETQ. Trimming took off 0 bases at V and 3 bases at J, with 12 bases between the two ends. The CDR3 region is CASSLDRAAANEKLFF. CDR3 sequence (DNA): TGCGCCAGCAGCTTGGACAGGGCGGCAGCTAATGAAAAACTGTTTTTT.